This is a list of T cell receptor beta chains from one sample in a study of human T cells and chemical hapten exposure. TCRdb re-called the RACE reads through MiXCR, storing one row per CDR3 protein. The sample yields 70,000 to 85,000 distinct CDR3 sequences, over 7% seen once. Sequenced input: whole blood. The origin of the receptors is a male donor in good health. Some clones in this sample may be carry-over from other donors' samples. Both conserved end residues are trimmed from each CDR3.

CDR3aa	v_gene	j_gene
ASSLGPGRGGGTDTQY	TRBV7-2	TRBJ2-3
ASSWPGANQPQH	TRBV7-2	TRBJ1-5
SAKTGGGMNTEAF	TRBV20-1	TRBJ1-1
ASKRGTTDTQY	TRBV5-1	TRBJ2-3
SVVGTSGGTDTQY	TRBV29-1	TRBJ2-3
ASSLLGGTDTQY	TRBV5-1	TRBJ2-3
ASSQDAPGLNEKLF	TRBV4-3	TRBJ1-4
AWGGNEQF	TRBV30	TRBJ2-1
SASPRFDEKLF	TRBV20-1	TRBJ1-4
ASSLAERQRDTQY	TRBV5-1	TRBJ2-3
SVEVTNEKLF	TRBV29-1	TRBJ1-4
ASSPDGPNTGELF	TRBV11-2	TRBJ2-2
AGRDLMAPYGYT	TRBV30	TRBJ1-2
ASSQQGSGNQPQH	TRBV14	TRBJ1-5
ASSLASGRAEEQY	TRBV5-5	TRBJ2-7
ASSFEGDYEQY	TRBV27	TRBJ2-7
ASSYRDRVTGELF	TRBV6-9	TRBJ2-2
ASSDDTFPAF	TRBV10-1	TRBJ1-1
ASIEHGLATDTQY	TRBV11-2	TRBJ2-3
SARRQGAYPYEQY	TRBV20-1	TRBJ2-7
ASSSRNSNRADTQY	TRBV5-1	TRBJ2-3
ASSESGGETQY	TRBV25-1	TRBJ2-5
SARVDRNSPLH	TRBV20-1	TRBJ1-6
ASSSRLAGGSYNEQF	TRBV3-1	TRBJ2-1
ASSGETSGVFSEQF	TRBV12-3/TRBV12-4	TRBJ2-1
ATSRDRGRTNTEAF	TRBV15	TRBJ1-1
ASSLGQGGTEAF	TRBV27	TRBJ1-1
ASSSPDRGLWTEAF	TRBV13	TRBJ1-1
SAYTPGLAGGSLSRNEQF	TRBV20-1	TRBJ2-1
ASSLPTGAGETQY	TRBV5-1	TRBJ2-5
ASSLEGQMNTEAF	TRBV7-8	TRBJ1-1
SVEEDLSYEQY	TRBV29-1	TRBJ2-7
ATSRTGGKNTGELF	TRBV15	TRBJ2-2
SASQAGGGEQY	TRBV20-1	TRBJ2-7
ASSLRGDPGNTIY	TRBV12-3/TRBV12-4	TRBJ1-3
AISESARGQQY	TRBV10-3	TRBJ2-7
ASSEAQGRGYGYT	TRBV2	TRBJ1-2
SASQGAEGNTIY	TRBV20-1	TRBJ1-3
SVEEGGRGTEAF	TRBV29-1	TRBJ1-1
ASSATGTGTFYGEKLF	TRBV6-5	TRBJ1-4
ASSLVEPDTQY	TRBV5-1	TRBJ2-3
ASSVGGREAF	TRBV9	TRBJ1-1
ASSSTGRTEAF	TRBV28	TRBJ1-1
ASSIPGEETQY	TRBV7-9	TRBJ2-5
ASSVDPPGALVNEQF	TRBV9	TRBJ2-1
ASTHGGGYSYEQY	TRBV6-5	TRBJ2-7
ASSLLPPTSGSADTQY	TRBV10-2	TRBJ2-3
ATLNEKLF	TRBV25-1	TRBJ1-4
SASATSGRMGETQY	TRBV20-1	TRBJ2-5
ASSLGTGGPLTQY	TRBV11-2	TRBJ2-3
ASSGQKETQY	TRBV6-5	TRBJ2-5
SVSRRLSSTDTQY	TRBV29-1	TRBJ2-3
ASSQDMTLGNTEAF	TRBV4-1	TRBJ1-1
ATPSGPNTGELF	TRBV11-2	TRBJ2-2
ASRAPGGAKNIQY	TRBV12-3/TRBV12-4	TRBJ2-4